Each of the 27 T cell receptor beta chains below was sequenced from the same sample in a study of identical twins. TCRdb itself ran the 5' RACE reads through MiXCR, one entry per CDR3 protein. Among 200,000 to 250,000 distinct CDR3 sequences listed, 5% to 7% were seen once. These same records also appear under a second study, on T cells expressing NK-cell markers.

The specimen was CD8+ T cells sorted from blood. These receptors all stem from a woman between 18 and 29 years old in good health.

This chain links TRBV25-1 with TRBJ2-1; D is ambiguous. Trimming shortened V by 2 bases and J by 5 bases, and 4 bases separated the two germline ends. CDR1 and CDR2 from the germline V gene are MGHDK and SYGVNS. The CDR3 sequence is 12 residues long. The CDR3 loop reads CASSELHNEQFF. The CDR3 nucleotides read TGTGCCAGCAGTGAACTACACAATGAGCAGTTCTTC.

The chain couples TRBV14 to TRBJ2-5; TRBD2 might be the D (7 bases). The V end was cut by 4 bases, the J end by 7 bases, with 22 bases between. There are 16 residues in the CDR3. Germline values: CDR1 SGHDN, CDR2 FVKESK. The CDR3 reads CASSPPRVGGGGTQYF. The CDR3 coding sequence is TGTGCCAGCAGCCCCCCGCGCGTCGGGGGAGGGGGGACCCAGTACTTC.

This clonotype was seen repeatedly, ten times or more. V gene TRBV12-3 or TRBV12-4 combines with J gene TRBJ2-5, with a tentative D call TRBD1 (5 bases). V was cut by 3 bases and J by 4 bases, with 15 bases left in between. CDR3 length: 15 amino acids. The CDR3 sequence: CASSLVQGLGETQYF. The CDR3 nucleotides are TGTGCCAGCAGTTTGGTTCAGGGATTGGGAGAGACCCAGTACTTC.

The chain joins TRBV12-3 or TRBV12-4 to TRBJ1-1; D is uncertain. Trimming shortened V by 8 bases and J by 1 base, and 11 bases separated the two germline ends. This CDR3 is built from 13 residues. The CDR3 nucleotides are TGTGCCAGCGGGAACGTAGGGAACACTGAAGCTTTCTTT. Encoded protein: CASGNVGNTEAFF.

This clonotype was recorded a few times. The chain combines TRBV27 with TRBJ2-3; D unclear. Germline V gene sequence: CDR1 MNHEY, CDR2 SMNVEV (reference sequence). Trimming left V 7 bases short and J 5 bases short, with 16 bases between. The CDR3 sequence is 14 residues long. The CDR3 coding sequence is TGTGCCAGCACGATAGCCCATGGGATAGATACGCAGTATTTT. Its translation: CASTIAHGIDTQYF.

This clonotype turned up a few times. V gene TRBV12-3 or TRBV12-4 combines with J gene TRBJ2-7; D might be TRBD1 (6 bases). The CDR3 sequence is 14 residues long. Trimming stripped 6 bases from V and 2 bases from J, with 14 bases between. The CDR3 region has the DNA TGTGCCAGCAGCGAGACAGGATTTCCCTACGAGCAGTACTTC. The encoded protein is CASSETGFPYEQYF.

This clonotype was observed many times. The rearrangement links TRBV20-1 to TRBJ2-7; D remains ambiguous. CDR1 and CDR2 from the germline V gene are DFQATT and SNEGSKA (reference sequence). V dropped 5 bases and J dropped 6 bases, with 11 bases sitting between them. The CDR3 consists of 11 residues. The CDR3 spells CSAGLASEQYF. In nucleotides, the CDR3 is TGCAGTGCTGGGCTCGCGTCCGAGCAGTACTTC.

This clonotype was found many times. The chain recombines TRBV12-3 or TRBV12-4 with TRBJ1-5, with TRBD1 as a possible D gene (5 bases). V was shortened by 7 bases and J by 11 bases, with 21 bases between the two germline ends. The CDR3 is 14 residues long. CDR3 bases: TGTGCCAGCACCGACTGGGCAGAAGCGGGGGCCCAGCATTTT. Encoded protein: CASTDWAEAGAQHF.

The gene calls are TRBV4-1 and TRBJ2-1; 9 bases are a match to TRBD1. Trimming took 7 bases from V and 7 from J; bases not matched to a gene: 5. CDR3 length: 13 amino acids. Germline V lookup: CDR1 MGHRA, CDR2 YSYEKL. The CDR3 here is CASMEQGANEQFF. The CDR3 bases are TGCGCCAGCATGGAACAGGGGGCTAATGAGCAGTTCTTC.

This chain uses TRBV6-1 with TRBJ1-1, with unresolved D. Germline V gene sequence: CDR1 MNHNS, CDR2 SASEGT. V lost 7 bases and J 4 bases, leaving 16 bases between the germline ends. The CDR3 has 14 amino acids. CDR3 in amino acids: CASTDPEGPTEAFF. The CDR3 region has the DNA TGTGCCAGCACCGACCCCGAAGGACCCACTGAAGCTTTCTTT.

This clonotype has just a few counts. V gene TRBV20-1 combines with J gene TRBJ2-3; tentatively, D is TRBD2 (5 bases). The V end was cut by 6 bases, the J end by 1 base, with 17 bases between. CDR1 and CDR2 (germline): DFQATT, SNEGSKA (reference sequence). This CDR3 has 15 amino acids. CDR3 residues: CSAAPGSFGTDTQYF. DNA for the CDR3: TGCAGTGCCGCTCCGGGATCGTTCGGCACAGATACGCAGTATTTT.

V gene TRBV6-2 or TRBV6-3 combines with J gene TRBJ1-5; no definite D call. Trimming pared 5 bases from V and 11 bases from J, leaving 13 bases between. CDR1 and CDR2 (germline): MNHEY, SVGEGT. The length of the CDR3 is 12 residues. The CDR3 sequence is CASSPRIRAQHF. The CDR3 bases are TGTGCCAGCAGTCCACGGATTAGGGCCCAGCATTTT.

This clonotype was found many times. The rearrangement links TRBV3-1 to TRBJ1-3, with D hard to call. This CDR3 is 16 amino acids long. The V and J ends lost 0 bases and 0 bases respectively, with 9 bases between them. Germline CDR1 reads LGHDT; CDR2 reads YNNKEL (reference sequence). CDR3 DNA sequence: TGTGCCAGCAGCCAAGAAGGCGGCTTCTCTGGAAACACCATATATTTT. Its translation: CASSQEGGFSGNTIYF.

This clonotype has ten or more counts. The chain employs TRBV12-3 or TRBV12-4 and TRBJ2-1, with D possibly TRBD1 on 5 matching bases. The CDR3 covers 15 residues. V lost 3 bases and J 3 bases, leaving 12 bases between the germline ends. The CDR3 is CASSLDNPLYNEQFF. The CDR3 DNA sequence: TGTGCCAGCAGTTTGGACAATCCTCTCTACAATGAGCAGTTCTTC.

The chain recombines TRBV12-3 or TRBV12-4 with TRBJ2-3, with D perhaps TRBD1 or TRBD2 (5 bases each). CDR3 length: 15 amino acids. The germline V and J ends were trimmed by 7 bases and 4 bases, with 18 bases remaining between them. CDR3 loop: CASNEGPLGADTQYF. CDR3 coding DNA: TGTGCCAGCAACGAGGGTCCCTTGGGGGCAGATACGCAGTATTTT.

This clonotype came up once. This chain uses TRBV10-1 with TRBJ2-1; D ambiguous. With 5 bases removed from V and 5 bases from J, the gap between germline ends came to 7 bases. Germline V CDR1 and CDR2: WNHNN, SYGVQD (reference sequence). The CDR3 is made up of 12 amino acids. The CDR3 sequence is CASSRGNNEQFF. The DNA for the CDR3 is TGCGCCAGCAGTAGAGGAAACAATGAGCAGTTCTTC.

The genes are TRBV9 and TRBJ2-5; possible D gene TRBD2, 7 bases. This CDR3 contains 17 residues. V was trimmed by 3 bases and J by 1 base, leaving 19 bases between them. CDR1 is SGDLS, CDR2 YYNGEE, per germline. The CDR3 reads CASSAGLGGGSQETQYF. DNA for the CDR3: TGTGCCAGCAGCGCCGGACTAGGAGGGGGGTCCCAAGAGACCCAGTACTTC.

The genes are TRBV9 and TRBJ2-5, with D perhaps matching TRBD1 or TRBD2 (5 bases each). With 0 bases removed from V and 1 base from J, the gap between germline ends came to 16 bases. CDR3 length equals 17 residues. Germline lookup yields CDR1 SGDLS and CDR2 YYNGEE. The CDR3 nucleotides are TGTGCCAGCAGCGTAGGGGGGACGGGATCGCCCCAAGAGACCCAGTACTTC. It translates to CASSVGGTGSPQETQYF. Supplemented by reference TRBV9 and TRBJ2-5, the full variable domain reads DSGVTQTPKHLITATGQRVTLRCSPRSGDLSVYWYQQSLDQGLQFLIQYYNGEERAKGNILERFSAQQFPDLHSELNLSSLELGDSALYFCASSVGGTGSPQETQYFGPGTRLLVL.

This clonotype showed up just a few times. The V gene is TRBV3-1, the J gene TRBJ2-3; the D call may be TRBD1 or TRBD2 (5 bases each). Trimming left V 4 bases short and J 2 bases short, with 16 bases between. CDR1 and CDR2 (germline): LGHDT, YNNKEL (reference sequence). The CDR3 sequence is 16 residues long. The CDR3 region is CASSPVWDRNTDTQYF. CDR3 DNA sequence: TGTGCCAGCAGCCCAGTCTGGGACCGCAACACAGATACGCAGTATTTT.

This clonotype was seen only a few times. J is TRBJ2-1 and V is TRBV20-1; D ambiguous. Germline CDR1 reads DFQATT; CDR2 reads SNEGSKA (reference sequence). The CDR3 totals 13 residues. Trimming pared 0 bases from V and 4 bases from J, leaving 7 bases between. The CDR3 region is CSARDVAYNEQFF. CDR3 coding DNA: TGCAGTGCTAGAGATGTGGCTTACAATGAGCAGTTCTTC.

There are many counts of this clonotype. The CDR3 sequence: CASSFGGAGLPGELFF. In DNA form, the CDR3 reads TGTGCCAGCAGTTTCGGAGGGGCCGGGCTCCCCGGGGAGCTGTTTTTT. The J gene is TRBJ2-2, the V gene TRBV7-9; maybe TRBD2 (6 bases). The CDR3 has 16 residues. The germline V gene has CDR1 SEHNR and CDR2 FQNEAQ (reference sequence). V gave up 6 bases and J gave up 6 bases, with 20 bases separating them.

This clonotype has ten or more counts. The chain uses TRBV9 and TRBJ2-3; 8 positions agree with TRBD1. Losses at the gene ends were 1 base for V and 0 bases for J; bases not matched to a gene: 1. The CDR3 runs 15 residues. CDR1 and CDR2 from the germline V gene are SGDLS and YYNGEE. CDR3 protein: CASSVWDRSTDTQYF. DNA for the CDR3: TGTGCCAGCAGCGTATGGGACAGGAGCACAGATACGCAGTATTTT.

A few counts support this clonotype. The rearrangement uses TRBV10-2 and TRBJ2-5; tentatively, D is TRBD1 or TRBD2 (5 bases each). From germline, CDR1 is WSHSY and CDR2 SAAADI. V lost 6 bases, J lost 4 bases, and 15 bases lay in between. This CDR3 comprises 14 residues. CDR3 sequence: CASRGEYLAETQYF. DNA of the CDR3: TGCGCCAGCAGGGGGGAATACTTGGCAGAGACCCAGTACTTC.

This rearrangement joins TRBV3-1 to TRBJ2-1; TRBD1 is a possible D gene (5 bases). Trimming shortened V by 1 base and J by 8 bases, and 9 bases separated the two germline ends. This CDR3 comprises 13 residues. Germline V gene sequence: CDR1 LGHDT, CDR2 YNNKEL (reference sequence). This chain's CDR3 is CASSQAGIDEQFF. CDR3 DNA: TGTGCCAGCAGCCAAGCAGGGATTGATGAGCAGTTCTTC.

V gene TRBV9 combines with J gene TRBJ2-3; D is uncertain. CDR1 SGDLS and CDR2 YYNGEE come from the germline V gene. V dropped 0 bases and J dropped 3 bases, with 11 bases sitting between them. This CDR3 contains 15 residues. DNA for the CDR3: TGTGCCAGCAGCGTAGCGGGTTTTGGGACAGATACGCAGTATTTT. It specifies CASSVAGFGTDTQYF.

The chain recombines TRBV11-2 with TRBJ2-5, with TRBD2 as a possible D gene (7 bases). CDR3 length: 15 amino acids. Germline V gene sequence: CDR1 SGHAT, CDR2 FQNNGV. V lost 3 bases and J 4 bases, leaving 15 bases between the germline ends. CDR3 protein: CASSLGGGARETQYF. CDR3 coding DNA: TGTGCCAGCAGCTTGGGAGGGGGGGCTCGAGAGACCCAGTACTTC.

This clonotype was observed many times. The chain uses TRBV5-5 and TRBJ1-2; unclear D gene. The CDR3 covers 15 residues. CDR1 SGHKS and CDR2 YYEKEE come from the germline V gene (reference sequence). The ends were cut back, 5 bases at V and 0 bases at J, with 14 bases in the middle. The CDR3 sequence is CASREGSATNYGYTF. CDR3 DNA sequence: TGTGCCAGCAGGGAGGGCTCCGCTACTAACTATGGCTACACCTTC.